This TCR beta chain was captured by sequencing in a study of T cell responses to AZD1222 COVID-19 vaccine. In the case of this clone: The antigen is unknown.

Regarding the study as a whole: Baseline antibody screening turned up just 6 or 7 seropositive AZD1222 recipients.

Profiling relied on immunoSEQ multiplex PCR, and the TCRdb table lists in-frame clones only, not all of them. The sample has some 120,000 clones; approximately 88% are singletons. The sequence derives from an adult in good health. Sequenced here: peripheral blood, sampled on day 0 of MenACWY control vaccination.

CDR3 nucleotides: TGTGCCTGGGATAGAGTGGGAGGGGGCACCGGGGAGCTGTTTTTT. Translating gives CAWDRVGGGTGELFF. The rearrangement joins TRBV30 to TRBJ2-2, with D possibly matching TRBD2 (7 bases). V was cut by 5 bases and J by 4 bases, with 17 bases left in between. The germline V gene has CDR1 GTSNPN and CDR2 SVGIG (reference sequence). CDR3 length equals 15 residues.